One sample yielded the 23 T cell receptor beta chains listed below, sequenced in a study of blood T cell repertoires in COVID-19. Profiling relied on immunoSEQ multiplex PCR, and the TCRdb table lists in-frame clones only, not all of them. Counted here are approximately 100,000 clones, about three quarters occurring once; the ten biggest clones make up around 4%. What was sequenced was peripheral blood. The receptors derive from a human donor in a cohort sampled during active or convalescent COVID-19.

J is TRBJ2-3 and V is TRBV12-2; the table's D call, TRBD2, was not checked against the DNA. TRBV12-2 is classified as a pseudogene. The CDR3 sequence is 15 residues long. The CDR3 loop is CASRSVEGAHHTQYF. CDR3 in DNA: TGTGCAAGTCGCTCGGTGGAGGGAGCCCACCATACGCAGTATTTT.

The chain uses TRBV19 and TRBJ2-1, with D perhaps matching TRBD2 (5 bases). The V end was cut by 6 bases, the J end by 10 bases, with 25 bases between. The CDR3 contains 16 residues. The germline CDR1 and CDR2 sequences are LNHDA and SQIVND (reference sequence). This CDR3 reads CASSTPRLAQRNEQFF. CDR3 DNA: TGTGCCAGTAGCACCCCTCGCCTAGCCCAAAGGAACGAGCAGTTCTTC.

This chain joins TRBV10-3 and TRBJ1-2, with D perhaps TRBD1 (6 bases). Germline V gives CDR1 ENHRY, CDR2 SYGVKD. The CDR3 is 15 amino acids. Trimming pared 4 bases from V and 5 bases from J, leaving 17 bases between. The CDR3 nucleotides read TGTGCCATCAGTGGAGCTGGGGGCGTCTCGTATGGCTACACCTTC. It is translated as CAISGAGGVSYGYTF.

The V gene is TRBV6-6, the J gene TRBJ1-4; 7 bases line up with TRBD1. J gave up 0 bases and V 7 bases, and 5 bases lay outside the gene matches. CDR3 length equals 15 residues. Germline assignment: CDR1 MNHNY and CDR2 SVGAGI (reference sequence). The CDR3 sequence: CASKHTGATNEKLFF. Written as DNA, the CDR3 is TGTGCCAGCAAGCATACAGGGGCAACTAATGAAAAACTGTTTTTT.

This clone was seen once. The CDR3 sequence: CASSYRQGNNYGYTF. CDR3 DNA sequence: TGTGCCAGCAGCTACAGACAGGGCAATAACTATGGCTACACCTTC. This rearrangement joins TRBV5-5 to TRBJ1-2; 7 positions match TRBD1. Germline V CDR1 and CDR2: SGHKS, YYEKEE (reference sequence). The CDR3 covers 15 residues. V was pared by 3 bases and J by 1 base, with 6 bases of the junction left unmatched.

The rearrangement uses TRBV30 and TRBJ2-2; D not resolved. Germline V gives CDR1 GTSNPN, CDR2 SVGIG (reference sequence). The V gene lost 3 bases and the J gene lost 0 bases, with 14 bases spanning the gap. The CDR3 is made up of 16 amino acids. In DNA form, the CDR3 reads TGTGCCTGGAGGACCCAGCGCAACCCGAACACCGGGGAGCTGTTTTTT. This sequence encodes CAWRTQRNPNTGELFF.

V and J are TRBV28 and TRBJ1-2; D unclear. The CDR3 consists of 14 residues. Germline V CDR1 and CDR2: MDHEN, SYDVKM. Trimming left V 7 bases short and J 4 bases short, with 16 bases between. The CDR3 spells CASTFYSRIYGYTF. The DNA for the CDR3 is TGTGCCAGCACCTTCTACTCCCGTATCTATGGCTACACCTTC.

The sample holds a few counts of this clone. The chain links TRBV5-5 to TRBJ1-5, with 8 bases aligning to TRBD1. CDR1 SGHKS and CDR2 YYEKEE come from the germline V gene (reference sequence). V lost 4 bases to trimming and J lost 2 bases; unmatched junction nucleotides: 5. This CDR3 contains 15 residues. CDR3 nucleotides: TGTGCCAGCAGCCCTCCGGGACAGGGCAATCAGCCCCAGCATTTT. This gives the protein CASSPPGQGNQPQHF.

The CDR3 protein is CASSSLLASGMGSYNEQFF. Here the CDR3 DNA reads TGTGCCAGCAGCTCCTTGCTGGCTAGCGGGATGGGATCCTACAATGAGCAGTTCTTC. The genes are TRBV7-9 and TRBJ2-1, with 9 bases that match TRBD2. CDR3 length: 19 amino acids. CDR1 and CDR2 (germline): SEHNR, FQNEAQ (reference sequence). V lost 4 bases and J lost 1; bases outside the gene matches: 14.

This chain uses TRBV13 with TRBJ2-7; no definite D call. This CDR3 comprises 13 residues. Germline loops: CDR1 PRHDT, CDR2 FYEKMQ (reference sequence). V lost 0 bases and J lost 5, with 8 bases in between. CDR3 region: CASSLGPSNEQYF. The CDR3 DNA follows: TGTGCCAGCAGCTTAGGCCCTAGTAACGAGCAGTACTTC.

The V call is TRBV24-1, the J call TRBJ2-7, with a possible D match to TRBD1 (5 bases). Trimming took off 2 bases at V and 2 bases at J, with 12 bases between the two ends. The V gene's germline CDR1 is KGHDR and CDR2 SFDVKD. CDR3 length: 15 residues. CDR3 sequence (DNA): TGTGCCACCAGTGATTCTAGGGGCAAGCCCTACGAGCAGTACTTC. The encoded protein is CATSDSRGKPYEQYF.

The chain carries TRBV7-8 and TRBJ2-6; 8 bases are shared with TRBD1. After removal of 1 base from V and 1 base from J, the junction contained 12 bases not matched to a gene. The CDR3 covers 20 residues. Germline CDR1 is SGHVS and CDR2 is FQNEAQ. CDR3 protein: CASSLGERQGRRSGANVLTF. CDR3 bases: TGTGCCAGCAGCTTAGGGGAGAGACAGGGGCGCAGGTCTGGGGCCAACGTCCTGACTTTC.

The gene calls are TRBV6-6 and TRBJ2-1, with 8 bases fitting TRBD1. This CDR3 has 15 residues. J lost 5 bases, V lost 5 bases, and 8 bases had no gene match. Germline loops: CDR1 MNHNY, CDR2 SVGAGI (reference sequence). The CDR3 bases are TGTGCCAGCAGTCCCTCCGGGACAGGAAACAATGAGCAGTTCTTC. Translation: CASSPSGTGNNEQFF.

The rearrangement uses TRBV30 and TRBJ1-6; D is unresolved. Germline CDR1 and CDR2: GTSNPN and SVGIG (reference sequence). This CDR3 spans 14 amino acids. V was shortened by 2 bases and J by 10 bases, with 15 bases between the two germline ends. CDR3 coding DNA: TGTGCCTGGAGTTCCGGGAACGTCGGCTCACCCCTCCACTTT. Translating gives CAWSSGNVGSPLHF.

This chain joins TRBV29-1 and TRBJ2-7; 9 bases are a match to TRBD2. The CDR3 runs to 15 residues. CDR1 is SQVTM and CDR2 is ANQGSEA in the germline V gene. J was trimmed by 5 bases and V by 0 bases; bases with no gene match: 8. The CDR3 DNA reads as TGCAGCGTTGAAGATCGGCGGGAGGGGGTCCACGAGCAGTACTTC. Translated: CSVEDRREGVHEQYF.

This sequence joins TRBV28 and TRBJ2-7; TRBD2 is a possible D gene (5 bases). With 7 bases removed from V and 1 base from J, the gap between germline ends came to 17 bases. The CDR3 runs to 15 residues. CDR1 and CDR2 from the germline V gene are MDHEN and SYDVKM. CDR3 coding DNA: TGTGCCAGCAATCGTCCCGGGATGTCGTCCTACGAGCAGTACTTC. It encodes CASNRPGMSSYEQYF. The whole variable domain, filled in from reference TRBV28 and TRBJ2-7, reads DVKVTQSSRYLVKRTGEKVFLECVQDMDHENMFWYRQDPGLGLRLIYFSYDVKMKEKGDIPEGYSVSREKKERFSLILESASTNQTSMYLCASNRPGMSSYEQYFGPGTRLTVT.

This clone was counted between two and nine times. CDR3 in DNA: TGTGCCAGCAGCGTCCCAGGGCGCTATGGCTACACCTTC. It translates to CASSVPGRYGYTF. The chain couples TRBV9 to TRBJ1-2, with D possibly matching TRBD1 (5 bases). The CDR3 extends over 13 amino acids. V was clipped by 2 bases and J by 4 bases, with 9 bases between them. Germline CDR1 reads SGDLS; CDR2 reads YYNGEE.

The chain carries TRBV25-1 and TRBJ1-6; D is uncertain. The germline V and J ends were trimmed by 1 base and 8 bases, with 9 bases remaining between them. The CDR3 is 14 amino acids. Germline CDR1 and CDR2: MGHDK and SYGVNS. CDR3 protein: CASSELRWDSPLHF. In DNA, the CDR3 is TGTGCCAGCAGTGAATTGCGGTGGGATTCACCCCTCCACTTT.

The chain has TRBV27 and TRBJ2-2, with 10 bases identical to TRBD1. V trimming: 9 bases; J trimming: 4 bases; junction bases outside the gene matches: 5. CDR1 MNHEY and CDR2 SMNVEV come from the germline V gene (reference sequence). The CDR3 has 14 residues. CDR3 DNA: TGTGCCAGTACCGGGACAGGGGCCACCGGGGAGCTGTTTTTT. It specifies CASTGTGATGELFF.

The chain recombines TRBV29-1 with TRBJ2-7, with 10 bases aligning to TRBD2. Germline V gene sequence: CDR1 SQVTM, CDR2 ANQGSEA. V trimming: 7 bases; J trimming: 6 bases; junction bases outside the gene matches: 9. The CDR3 loop spans 13 amino acids. The DNA for the CDR3 is TGCAGCGCCGGGACTAGCGCCTTCGGCGAGCAGTACTTC. This sequence encodes CSAGTSAFGEQYF.

The CDR3 DNA reads TGTGCCAGCAGTTCGGGACTAGCGGGACTCCGGGAGTTCTTC. It translates to CASSSGLAGLREFF. The V call is TRBV27, the J call TRBJ2-1, with 13 bases identical to TRBD2. Germline CDR1 is MNHEY and CDR2 is SMNVEV (reference sequence). The ends lost 4 bases at V and 14 bases at J; junction bases unmatched: 8. This CDR3 comprises 14 residues.

The chain is built from TRBV19 and TRBJ1-2; D uncertain. Trimming took 5 bases from V and 1 from J, leaving 8 bases between them. Germline V gene sequence: CDR1 LNHDA, CDR2 SQIVND (reference sequence). The CDR3 spans 13 residues. The CDR3 is CASSPRDNYGYTF. The CDR3 DNA sequence: TGTGCCAGTAGTCCCCGCGATAACTATGGCTACACCTTC.

J is TRBJ1-2 and V is TRBV4-3; possible D gene TRBD1, 5 bases. Per the germline V gene, CDR1 is LGHNA and CDR2 is YSLEER. This CDR3 has 15 amino acids. Trimming stripped 4 bases from V and 5 bases from J, with 17 bases between. The CDR3 region is CASSLSGTGGYGYTF. CDR3 in DNA: TGCGCCAGCAGCCTCTCCGGGACGGGGGGATATGGCTACACCTTC.